The present entry profiles one T cell receptor (beta chain) with its context. Its target is unknown. This entry belongs to a study of graft-versus-host responses after intestinal transplantation. For the study at large: Grafts were multivisceral, liver-intestinal, or isolated intestinal. Induction using anti-thymocyte globulin, followed by tacrolimus and steroids for two to three years, was given to all recipients.

The ends lost 3 bases at V and 6 bases at J; junction bases unmatched: 16. This CDR3 has 18 amino acids. Germline V CDR1 and CDR2: KGHSH, LQKENI. Assay: immunoSEQ multiplex PCR; the TCRdb copy retains only in-frame clones and omits some. The data show some 110,000 clones, about 90% seen once. The source is a human donor who received an intestinal transplant. The sample consisted of unstimulated CD4+ T cells sorted from spleen or lymph node cells, taken before intestinal transplant. The chain joins TRBV18 to TRBJ2-7; 11 nucleotides align to TRBD2. CDR3 residues: CASSPGGSGGVRGVEQYF. CDR3 nucleotide sequence: TGTGCCAGCTCACCCGGCGGTAGCGGGGGGGTCCGCGGGGTCGAGCAGTACTTC.